This TCR beta chain appears in the sequencing data of a study of blood T cell repertoires in COVID-19. Study at large: The United States, Italy and Spain were the sources of the acute and convalescent COVID-19 samples. The analysed material was cDNA or gDNA that came from T cells, B-cell-depleted T cells, or PBMCs.

In the original workflow: Using reference gene primer amplification, nucleated cell counts were estimated. Sequencing used immunoSEQ multiplex PCR; TCRdb keeps in-frame clones, though not all of them. Clone size and the V and J calls come from that table; the DNA yielded D and trimming. The table shows more than 12,000 clones, with around 77% occurring only once. The germline V gene has CDR1 SEHNR and CDR2 FQNEAQ (reference sequence). V dropped 4 bases and J dropped 4; count of bases not matched to a gene: 4. There are 14 residues in the CDR3. This receptor was taken from a human donor in a cohort sampled during active COVID-19. This rearrangement joins TRBV7-9 to TRBJ2-1; TRBD1 aligns across 7 bases. The specimen sequenced was peripheral blood. The CDR3 spells CASSSGGEYNEQFF. The CDR3 coding sequence is TGTGCCAGCAGCTCAGGGGGAGAATACAATGAGCAGTTCTTC.